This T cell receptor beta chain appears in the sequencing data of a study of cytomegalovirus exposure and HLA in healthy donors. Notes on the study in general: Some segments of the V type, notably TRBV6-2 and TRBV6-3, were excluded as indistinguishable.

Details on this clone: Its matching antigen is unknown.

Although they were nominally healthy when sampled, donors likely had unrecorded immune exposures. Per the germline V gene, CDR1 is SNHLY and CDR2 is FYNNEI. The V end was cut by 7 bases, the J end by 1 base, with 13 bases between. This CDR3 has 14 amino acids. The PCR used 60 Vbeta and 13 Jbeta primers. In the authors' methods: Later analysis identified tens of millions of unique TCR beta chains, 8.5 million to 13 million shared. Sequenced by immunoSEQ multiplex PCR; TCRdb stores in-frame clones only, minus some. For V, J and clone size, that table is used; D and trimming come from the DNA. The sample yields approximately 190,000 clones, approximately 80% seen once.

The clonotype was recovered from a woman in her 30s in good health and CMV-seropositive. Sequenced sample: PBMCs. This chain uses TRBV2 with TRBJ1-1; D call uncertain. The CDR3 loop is CASMEAPGNTEAFF. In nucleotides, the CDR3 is TGTGCCAGCATGGAGGCCCCAGGGAACACTGAAGCTTTCTTT.